This passage covers 28 T cell receptor beta chains from one sample sequenced in a study of T-cell memory formation after mild COVID-19. TCRdb reprocessed the 5' RACE reads with MiXCR, giving one entry per CDR3 protein. Of roughly 550,000 distinct CDR3 sequences in the sample, roughly 22% were seen once. Sequencing input: PBMCs or a T cell subset sorted from them (not recorded which). These receptors were taken from an adult woman who had mild COVID-19 (a few samples of this study predate the infection). Cell type and time point are not known.

The chain employs TRBV21-1 and TRBJ1-1; TRBD1 reflects the table's D call only, with no check against the DNA. TRBV21-1 represents a pseudogene. This CDR3 region has 15 residues. The CDR3 protein is CASSKPGAVNTEAFF. CDR3 DNA: TGTGCCAGCAGCAAGCCAGGGGCTGTTAACACTGAAGCTTTCTTT.

This clonotype occurred many times. The chain is built from TRBV5-1 and TRBJ2-1; TRBD2 might be the D (5 bases). Trimming shortened V by 2 bases and J by 4 bases, and 10 bases separated the two germline ends. Germline V lookup: CDR1 SGHRS, CDR2 YFSETQ. This CDR3 contains 14 residues. DNA of the CDR3: TGCGCCAGCAGCTTCGGCGGGCAATACAATGAGCAGTTCTTC. Protein sequence: CASSFGGQYNEQFF.

This clonotype was seen more than once but under ten times. The J gene is TRBJ2-7, the V gene TRBV24-1; TRBD2 matches 8 bases. The CDR3 loop spans 16 amino acids. The V gene's germline CDR1 is KGHDR and CDR2 SFDVKD. V lost 5 bases and J lost 3; bases outside the gene matches: 11. Here the CDR3 DNA reads TGTGCCACCAGTGCCCCTGACCACGGGAGGGACTACGAGCAGTACTTC. The encoded protein is CATSAPDHGRDYEQYF.

V is TRBV3-1 and J is TRBJ2-3; D unclear. V dropped 8 bases and J dropped 3 bases, with 6 bases sitting between them. The CDR3 is made up of 11 amino acids. From germline, CDR1 is LGHDT and CDR2 YNNKEL (reference sequence). The CDR3 spells CASGVTDTQYF. CDR3 bases: TGTGCCAGCGGAGTAACAGATACGCAGTATTTT.

The V gene is TRBV19, the J gene TRBJ2-5; the D gene is possibly TRBD1 (6 bases). CDR3 length equals 15 residues. The V gene's germline CDR1 is LNHDA and CDR2 SQIVND (reference sequence). Trimming pared 3 bases from V and 4 bases from J, leaving 15 bases between. CDR3 region: CASSIGYRVGETQYF. The CDR3, as DNA: TGTGCCAGTAGTATCGGCTACAGGGTTGGAGAGACCCAGTACTTC. Drawing the rest from reference TRBV19 and TRBJ2-5, the complete variable domain is DGGITQSPKYLFRKEGQNVTLSCEQNLNHDAMYWYRQDPGQGLRLIYYSQIVNDFQKGDIAEGYSVSREKKESFPLTVTSAQKNPTAFYLCASSIGYRVGETQYFGPGTRLLVL.

The rearrangement joins TRBV5-4 to TRBJ1-4; 10 bases align to TRBD1. V lost 4 bases and J lost 6; bases outside the gene matches: 6. The germline gives CDR1 SGHNT, CDR2 YYREEE (reference sequence). CDR3 size: 15 residues. In DNA form, the CDR3 reads TGTGCCAGCAGCATATGGACAGGGGGGGATGAAAAACTGTTTTTT. Translating gives CASSIWTGGDEKLFF.

V gene TRBV20-1 combines with J gene TRBJ2-5; 13 bases fit TRBD2. CDR1 and CDR2 from the germline V gene are DFQATT and SNEGSKA (reference sequence). The CDR3 length is 15 residues. With 0 bases clipped from V and 6 bases from J, the junction kept 4 bases outside the gene matches. CDR3 nucleotide sequence: TGCAGTGCTAGAGATCAGACTAGCGGGAGGAAGACCCAGTACTTC. Protein product: CSARDQTSGRKTQYF.

DNA for the CDR3: TGCGCCAGCAGCTCGGGAGGGACAGGGGTCACCTACGAGCAGTACTTC. This codes for CASSSGGTGVTYEQYF. The chain recombines TRBV5-1 with TRBJ2-7; TRBD1 matches at 10 bases. The V segment lost 3 bases and the J segment 2 bases; nucleotides outside the gene matches: 8. The CDR3 runs to 16 residues. CDR1 and CDR2 (germline): SGHRS, YFSETQ.

The J gene is TRBJ2-7, the V gene TRBV6-6, with D unresolved. The germline gives CDR1 MNHNY, CDR2 SVGAGI (reference sequence). With 5 bases removed from V and 4 bases from J, the gap between germline ends came to 18 bases. The length of the CDR3 is 15 residues. CDR3 in amino acids: CASSDTGLGIYEQYF. In nucleotides, the CDR3 is TGTGCCAGCAGTGACACCGGTCTTGGCATATACGAGCAGTACTTC.

J is TRBJ2-7 and V is TRBV18; D is perhaps TRBD1 (6 bases). The CDR3 contains 15 residues. V was trimmed by 6 bases and J by 4 bases, leaving 19 bases between them. Germline V lookup: CDR1 KGHSH, CDR2 LQKENI. The CDR3 region is CASSSRGDTVYEQYF. As DNA, the CDR3 is TGTGCCAGCTCCTCCCGAGGGGACACTGTTTACGAGCAGTACTTC.

The J gene is TRBJ2-7, the V gene TRBV6-5; a weak D match, TRBD2 (7 bases). The CDR3 is 16 amino acids. Germline lookup yields CDR1 MNHEY and CDR2 SVGAGI. Trimming removed 5 bases at V and 0 bases at J, with 17 bases between. CDR3 nucleotides: TGTGCCAGCAGTCCGAGGGGGGGAGGGAGCTCCTACGAGCAGTACTTC. Translated, it gives CASSPRGGGSSYEQYF.

This clonotype appeared many times. The V gene is TRBV12-3 or TRBV12-4, the J gene TRBJ2-7; TRBD2 agrees at 7 bases. The CDR3 is made up of 16 amino acids. V dropped 2 bases and J dropped 6; count of bases not matched to a gene: 13. CDR3 in DNA: TGTGCCAGCAGTTTACACTCAGCGGGGCAACGCGCCGAGCAGTACTTC. It encodes CASSLHSAGQRAEQYF.

This clonotype was seen at least ten times. The J gene is TRBJ1-2, the V gene TRBV19; a possible D gene is TRBD1 (5 bases). V lost 5 bases to trimming and J lost 2 bases, with 12 bases between them. The CDR3 sequence is 14 residues long. CDR1 LNHDA and CDR2 SQIVND come from the germline V gene (reference sequence). The CDR3, as DNA: TGTGCCAGTAGTCCCCCGGGGGGGAACTATGGCTACACCTTC. Its protein is CASSPPGGNYGYTF.

This clonotype was recorded many times. This chain connects TRBV4-3 to TRBJ2-2, with TRBD2 identical over 8 bases. The trim removed 5 bases at V and 0 bases at J, leaving 11 bases unmatched. Looked up from germline, CDR1 is LGHNA and CDR2 is YSLEER. This CDR3 has 18 residues. CDR3 sequence: CASSKGTGRAANTGELFF. DNA for the CDR3: TGCGCCAGCAGCAAAGGAACCGGGAGGGCCGCGAACACCGGGGAGCTGTTTTTT.

The chain employs TRBV12-3 or TRBV12-4 and TRBJ1-3; TRBD1 is a possible D gene (5 bases). Trimming took off 5 bases at V and 10 bases at J, with 18 bases between the two ends. The CDR3 runs to 14 residues. The CDR3 loop is CASSGTGPRGTIYF. The CDR3 DNA is TGTGCCAGCAGTGGGACGGGGCCCCGAGGGACCATATATTTT.

This clonotype has only a few counts. This chain links TRBV7-9 with TRBJ1-4, with a tentative D call TRBD1 (5 bases). The CDR3 runs 14 residues. Germline assignment: CDR1 SEHNR and CDR2 FQNEAQ (reference sequence). The germline V and J ends were trimmed by 5 bases and 8 bases, with 15 bases remaining between them. The CDR3 loop is CASSGRTTKEKLFF. DNA for the CDR3: TGTGCCAGCAGCGGGAGGACAACGAAAGAAAAACTGTTTTTT. Together with reference TRBV7-9 and TRBJ1-4, the CDR3 gives the full variable domain: DTGVSQNPRHKITKRGQNVTFRCDPISEHNRLYWYRQTLGQGPEFLTYFQNEAQLEKSRLLSDRFSAERPKGSFSTLEIQRTEQGDSAMYLCASSGRTTKEKLFFGSGTQLSVL.

This clonotype was counted a few times. The chain couples TRBV12-3 or TRBV12-4 to TRBJ2-3; 8 bases fit TRBD2. CDR3 length equals 15 residues. V lost 2 bases to trimming and J lost 6 bases; unmatched junction nucleotides: 7. The CDR3 reads CASSLLRERGDTQYF. The CDR3 region has the DNA TGTGCCAGCAGTTTATTAAGGGAGCGGGGGGATACGCAGTATTTT.

The rearrangement links TRBV12-3 or TRBV12-4 to TRBJ2-5, with D possibly matching TRBD2 (5 bases). This CDR3 is 13 amino acids long. Deletions cut 6 bases from V and 5 bases from J, with 13 bases between. The CDR3 nucleotides read TGTGCCAGCAGGTCGGGGTTGCGGGAGACCCAGTACTTC. Translated: CASRSGLRETQYF.

The chain carries TRBV7-2 and TRBJ1-1; 9 positions agree with TRBD1. CDR1 SGHTA and CDR2 FQGNSA come from the germline V gene. CDR3 length equals 14 residues. Unmatched junction bases numbered 5, after V lost 5 bases and J lost 4 bases. The CDR3, as DNA: TGTGCCAGCAGCATTACAGGGGGCCCCACTGAAGCTTTCTTT. This encodes CASSITGGPTEAFF. The whole variable domain, remainder taken from reference TRBV7-2 and TRBJ1-1, is GAGVSQSPSNKVTEKGKDVELRCDPISGHTALYWYRQSLGQGLEFLIYFQGNSAPDKSGLPSDRFSAERTGGSVSTLTIQRTQQEDSAVYLCASSITGGPTEAFFGQGTRLTVV.

The chain has TRBV12-3 or TRBV12-4 and TRBJ2-7, with TRBD2 matching over 7 bases. Germline trimming cut 5 bases from V and 7 bases from J; bases unmatched to any gene: 14. The CDR3 runs 15 residues. CDR3 loop: CASSQPARIGGEQYF. For the CDR3, the DNA is TGTGCCAGCAGTCAGCCGGCCAGGATCGGGGGGGAGCAGTACTTC.

The CDR3 is CSVLDRVAYGYTF. The CDR3 DNA is TGCAGCGTCTTGGACAGGGTGGCCTATGGCTACACCTTC. The V gene is TRBV29-1, the J gene TRBJ1-2; TRBD1 matches 8 bases. This CDR3 region has 13 residues. The trim removed 6 bases at V and 4 bases at J, leaving 7 bases unmatched. Germline CDR1 is SQVTM and CDR2 is ANQGSEA.

V usage is TRBV29-1 and J usage is TRBJ1-2; tentatively, D is TRBD1 (6 bases). Trimming took 1 base from V and 3 from J, leaving 9 bases between them. The CDR3 runs to 13 residues. CDR1 is SQVTM and CDR2 is ANQGSEA in the germline V gene. CDR3 nucleotide sequence: TGCAGCGTTGAAGGGGGGGGCTACTATGGCTACACCTTC. This gives the protein CSVEGGGYYGYTF.

This clonotype was observed many times. This chain connects TRBV18 to TRBJ2-1; D uncertain. The CDR3 covers 18 residues. Germline V gives CDR1 KGHSH, CDR2 LQKENI. The V gene lost 1 base and the J gene lost 6 bases, with 22 bases spanning the gap. The CDR3 DNA sequence: TGTGCCAGCTCACCACTAAGGGCCAGCTCATCTCGGGCCAATGAGCAGTTCTTC. Residues: CASSPLRASSSRANEQFF.

This clonotype was seen many times. This sequence joins TRBV27 and TRBJ2-7; D gene ambiguous. Trimming cost V 7 bases and J 1 base, with 29 bases left between them. This CDR3 comprises 19 residues. The germline gives CDR1 MNHEY, CDR2 SMNVEV (reference sequence). CDR3 amino acids: CASMCSPDRRAALSYEQYF. CDR3 coding DNA: TGTGCCAGCATGTGTAGTCCTGATCGCCGTGCAGCCCTTTCCTACGAGCAGTACTTC.

This clonotype came up many times. This chain links TRBV5-1 with TRBJ2-2; 7 bases map to TRBD1. Germline assignment: CDR1 SGHRS and CDR2 YFSETQ. The CDR3 has 16 amino acids. Losses at the gene ends were 5 bases for V and 0 bases for J; bases not matched to a gene: 7. CDR3 nucleotide sequence: TGCGCCAGCAGACTAATACAGGGGACGAACACCGGGGAGCTGTTTTTT. This gives the protein CASRLIQGTNTGELFF.

V usage is TRBV29-1 and J usage is TRBJ1-2, with 10 bases aligning to TRBD1. Unmatched junction bases numbered 3, after V lost 3 bases and J lost 8 bases. The CDR3 has 12 amino acids. The germline CDR1 and CDR2 sequences are SQVTM and ANQGSEA. DNA for the CDR3: TGCAGCGTTGAGACAGGGGGCAAGGGCTACACCTTC. Translating it yields CSVETGGKGYTF.

This clonotype turned up a few times. The genes are TRBV4-3 and TRBJ2-2; 8 bases line up with TRBD1. V was pared by 4 bases and J by 3 bases, with 13 bases of the junction left unmatched. CDR1 and CDR2 from the germline V gene are LGHNA and YSLEER. CDR3 length: 18 residues. Here the CDR3 reads CASSRDLRGQGYTGELFF. CDR3 in DNA: TGCGCCAGCAGCCGCGATCTCCGAGGACAGGGTTACACCGGGGAGCTGTTTTTT.

The chain carries TRBV7-2 and TRBJ1-2; 9 nucleotides agree with TRBD1. Germline V gene sequence: CDR1 SGHTA, CDR2 FQGNSA. The junction had 16 bases not matched to a gene; V was cut back by 5 bases and J by 3 bases. The CDR3 has 18 residues. The CDR3 sequence is CASSPGQGRSGGYYGYTF. CDR3 DNA: TGTGCCAGCAGCCCTGGACAGGGGCGCTCGGGGGGGTACTATGGCTACACCTTC.